The 7 T cell receptor beta chains below all came from one sample that was sequenced in a study of blood T cell repertoires in COVID-19. Some clones are missing from TCRdb's copy, which holds only in-frame ones; the method was immunoSEQ multiplex PCR. The sample holds around 300,000 clones, 89% seen once. The specimen was PBMCs or T cells enriched from blood (not recorded which). The receptors were sampled from a woman in her thirties or forties who had recovered from COVID-19.

For this clone: This CDR3 is also generated by other DNA sequences in the sample. This sequence joins TRBV18 and TRBJ1-2; 11 bases map to TRBD1. After removal of 3 bases from V and 4 bases from J, the junction contained 4 bases not matched to a gene. Germline V gives CDR1 KGHSH, CDR2 LQKENI. The CDR3 runs 15 residues. This CDR3 is CASSPGTGGGYGYTF. In DNA form, the CDR3 reads TGTGCCAGCTCACCTGGGACAGGGGGAGGCTATGGCTACACCTTC.

V is TRBV2 and J is TRBJ2-3; TRBD1 aligns across 7 bases. The CDR3 consists of 11 residues. The V and J ends lost 8 bases and 5 bases, in that order; junction bases with no gene match: 1. CDR1 and CDR2 (germline): SNHLY, FYNNEI. The CDR3 bases are TGTGCCAGCGGACAGGAAGATACGCAGTATTTT. Protein sequence: CASGQEDTQYF. The full variable domain, rest sourced from reference TRBV2 and TRBJ2-3, is EPEVTQTPSHQVTQMGQEVILRCVPISNHLYFYWYRQILGQKVEFLVSFYNNEISEKSEIFDDQFSVERPDGSNFTLKIRSTKLEDSAMYFCASGQEDTQYFGPGTRLTVL.

The J gene is TRBJ1-1, the V gene TRBV27; the D gene is possibly TRBD1 (6 bases). Germline V lookup: CDR1 MNHEY, CDR2 SMNVEV (reference sequence). Trimming stripped 2 bases from V and 2 bases from J, with 12 bases between. This CDR3 is built from 15 residues. CDR3 coding DNA: TGTGCCAGCAGTTTAAGGGGACAAACTAACACTGAAGCTTTCTTT. Protein sequence: CASSLRGQTNTEAFF.

This sequence joins TRBV11-2 and TRBJ2-3; D is ambiguous. The V gene lost 4 bases and the J gene lost 0 bases, with 11 bases spanning the gap. Germline CDR1 reads SGHAT; CDR2 reads FQNNGV. The CDR3 consists of 15 residues. The CDR3 spells CASSSIQPSTDTQYF. CDR3 coding DNA: TGTGCCAGCAGCTCGATACAGCCTAGCACAGATACGCAGTATTTT.

The chain links TRBV6-2 or TRBV6-3 to TRBJ2-6, with TRBD2 as a possible D gene (5 bases). CDR3 length: 16 residues. The germline V gene has CDR1 MNHEY and CDR2 SVGEGT. V dropped 6 bases and J dropped 4 bases, with 16 bases sitting between them. The DNA of the CDR3 is TGTGCCAGCAGCAAAACCCTAGCCAGCGGGGCCAACGTCCTGACTTTC. As protein: CASSKTLASGANVLTF.

V is TRBV4-3 and J is TRBJ1-1, with D perhaps TRBD1 (6 bases). This CDR3 has 15 residues. Trimming cost V 0 bases and J 8 bases, with 16 bases left between them. Germline V CDR1 and CDR2: LGHNA, YSLEER. The chain's CDR3 is CASSQDIQGFGEAFF. CDR3 DNA sequence: TGCGCCAGCAGCCAAGATATACAGGGTTTCGGAGAAGCTTTCTTT.

V gene TRBV27 combines with J gene TRBJ2-1; 10 bases match TRBD2. The germline V gene has CDR1 MNHEY and CDR2 SMNVEV (reference sequence). J was trimmed by 1 base and V by 6 bases; bases with no gene match: 12. The CDR3 contains 18 residues. The CDR3: CASRQRGGVLFSYNEQFF. The CDR3, as DNA: TGTGCCAGCAGGCAGCGGGGGGGTGTTTTGTTTTCCTACAATGAGCAGTTCTTC.